This entry concerns a single T cell receptor (beta chain). This table comes from immunoSEQ multiplex PCR, and its TCRdb copy is limited to in-frame clones, with some not included. The sample yields fewer than 200,000 clones, approximately 79% seen once. The data were taken from a study of blood T cell repertoires in COVID-19. About the study: Donors in the United States, Italy and Spain gave samples during acute or convalescent COVID-19. The analysed material was cDNA or gDNA that came from T cells, B-cell-depleted T cells, or PBMCs.

V was clipped by 0 bases and J by 1 base, with 9 bases between them. The germline CDR1 and CDR2 sequences are GTSNPN and SVGIG (reference sequence). The CDR3 extends over 14 amino acids. Cohorts were based on clinical histories the participants reported. What was sequenced was PBMCs or T cells enriched from blood (not recorded which). This clonotype was sampled from a woman in her sixties or seventies with acute COVID-19. The chain has TRBV30 and TRBJ2-5; a weak D match, TRBD2 (5 bases). In DNA form, the CDR3 reads TGTGCCTGGAGTGTAGGAGGCAGCCAAGAGACCCAGTACTTC. It codes for CAWSVGGSQETQYF.